This T cell receptor (beta chain) originates from a study of blood T cell repertoires in COVID-19. Whole-study context: Material from acute and convalescent COVID-19 was sourced from the United States, Italy and Spain. Sources were T cells, B-cell-depleted T cells, or PBMCs; the material itself was cDNA or gDNA.

As originally analysed: Estimation of nucleated cell counts was performed using reference gene primer amplification. Sequencing was performed with immunoSEQ multiplex PCR; in TCRdb, only in-frame clones are kept and a portion is missing. The V and J calls and clone size come from that table; D and trimming were worked out from the DNA. The sample has approximately 240,000 clones, approximately 84% seen once; the top ten hold less than 4.5%. Germline V gene data show CDR1 as SGHNT and CDR2 as YENEEA. V was trimmed by 5 bases and J by 2 bases, leaving 7 bases between them. The CDR3 has 12 residues. Sample: peripheral blood. The receptor was derived from a man aged 45-60 years with acute or convalescent COVID-19. The chain joins TRBV11-3 to TRBJ2-7; D unclear. CDR3 sequence: CASSKEPYEQYF. DNA of the CDR3: TGTGCCAGCAGCAAAGAGCCCTACGAGCAGTACTTC.